This T cell receptor beta chain was identified in a study of STAT5B mutations in CD4+ large granular lymphocyte leukemia. Study details: Among healthy controls, a particular HLA allele went with more CDR3 'QG' motifs.

Sequencing used immunoSEQ multiplex PCR; TCRdb keeps in-frame clones, though not all of them. In the table there are about 22,000 clones, roughly 82% of which are singletons. This TCR was recovered from a human donor in good health. Sequenced sample: CD4+ T cells from blood buffy coats.

Here the CDR3 reads CASSPGQRMGEKLFF. CDR3 nucleotide sequence: TGTGCCAGCAGTCCAGGACAGCGGATGGGAGAAAAACTGTTTTTT. The chain is built from TRBV28 and TRBJ1-4, with a weak D call TRBD1 (6 bases). This CDR3 spans 15 amino acids. V was cut by 5 bases and J by 8 bases, with 18 bases left in between. Germline V CDR1 and CDR2: MDHEN, SYDVKM.